This T cell receptor beta chain is drawn from a study of blood T cell repertoires in COVID-19 (TCRdb year 2020). At the level of the whole study: Collaborator samples came from the United States, Italy and Spain and covered acute and convalescent phases of COVID-19. The material from the prospective study consisted of cDNA or gDNA derived from T cells, B-cell-depleted T cells, or PBMCs. Deeply sampled blood TCRbeta repertoires from subjects exposed to, actively infected with, or recovered from COVID-19 were included in the dataset. The repertoires were released in a freely available public database meant as a resource for research on the immune response to SARS-CoV-2. Samples were obtained from the ongoing ImmuneRACE study (first 160 participants) and from 1,200 or so subjects provided by 6 global collaborators. Sample metadata almost always included a de-identified subject ID, COVID-19 status, age in years and sex. Where available, HLA class I and class II types were taken from metadata supplied by the sample provider and were not determined by assay-based typing.

One collaborating source in Seattle enrolled patients during active infection and followed them longitudinally through the course of disease. Each collaborating institution followed its own protocols to collect whole blood in K2EDTA tubes. For TCRbeta analysis, collaborators shipped samples as frozen whole blood, isolated PBMCs, or DNA extracted from either of those sample types. The immunoSEQ Assay, a bias-controlled multiplex PCR, was used to amplify TCRbeta CDR3 regions from genomic DNA. Turning to the authors' computational methods: The number of nucleated cells in each sample was estimated by amplification of reference gene primers within the assay. To quantify the absolute abundance of each unique TCRbeta CDR3 rearrangement, sequence reads were collapsed and filtered. Productive Simpson clonality was computed per sample as the square root of Simpson's diversity index over productive rearrangements. TCRdb re-hosts the immuneACCESS table, in-frame sequences only. Its copies lack some clones; in the studies checked, an unresolved V gene accounts for under half of them, and the cause for the rest is not known. V and J calls and clone size follow that table, whereas D and trimming were derived from the DNA. In this sample the table shows approximately 93,000 clones, around two thirds of which occur a single time. In total, the top ten clones hold around 3.9% of the sample.

Points on this clone: It lacks a known antigen. No per-base quality is available; no much larger clone lies one base away.

Broad study findings and their caveats: The amount of clinical and demographic metadata varied by source and participant and was provided uncurated.

Trimming at the junction amounts to 3 bases on V and 5 bases on J, and the germline ends lie 17 bases apart. The CDR3 starts with the cysteine, ends with the phenylalanine, and has 15 residues. The kept DNA is CDR3 alone, 45 bases in frame from the first base. The germline V gene supplies CDR1 MDHEN and CDR2 SYDVKM. The V and J segments used are TRBV28 and TRBJ2-7, with a weak D call of TRBD1 (6 bases match). What was sequenced was peripheral blood. This TCR derives from an older man with COVID-19, enrolled during active disease. The nucleotides read TGTGCCAGCAGTTTGGTTACCAGGGGTAGGGACGAGCAGTACTTC. It codes for CASSLVTRGRDEQYF. Where the CDR3 stops, the reference TRBV28 and TRBJ2-7 genes take over; the full variable domain is DVKVTQSSRYLVKRTGEKVFLECVQDMDHENMFWYRQDPGLGLRLIYFSYDVKMKEKGDIPEGYSVSREKKERFSLILESASTNQTSMYLCASSLVTRGRDEQYFGPGTRLTVT.